This TCR beta chain was obtained from a study of blood T cell repertoires in COVID-19. Across the study: The United States, Italy and Spain were the sources of the acute and convalescent COVID-19 samples. T cells, B-cell-depleted T cells, or PBMCs supplied cDNA or gDNA.

Germline V gene lookup returns CDR1 SGHRS and CDR2 YFSETQ. The CDR3 consists of 16 residues. Comments on this clone: The junction differs from germline at one of its ends, possibly a read error.

Methods used by the authors: Quantification of nucleated cells was approximated via reference gene primer amplification. Sequencing used immunoSEQ multiplex PCR; TCRdb keeps in-frame clones, though not all of them. V and J calls and clone size come straight from that table; D and trimming were deduced from the DNA. The sample yields about 170,000 clones, about 86% seen once. The rearrangement uses TRBV5-1 and TRBJ2-1; 12 nucleotides align to TRBD2. This receptor was taken from a human donor with acute or convalescent COVID-19. The donor label of this sample is uncertain. Sequenced material: peripheral blood. Here the CDR3 reads CASSDTSGGSFNEQFF. The CDR3 nucleotides read TGCGCCAGCAGCGACACTAGCGGGGGGTCCTTCAATGAGCAGTTCTTC.